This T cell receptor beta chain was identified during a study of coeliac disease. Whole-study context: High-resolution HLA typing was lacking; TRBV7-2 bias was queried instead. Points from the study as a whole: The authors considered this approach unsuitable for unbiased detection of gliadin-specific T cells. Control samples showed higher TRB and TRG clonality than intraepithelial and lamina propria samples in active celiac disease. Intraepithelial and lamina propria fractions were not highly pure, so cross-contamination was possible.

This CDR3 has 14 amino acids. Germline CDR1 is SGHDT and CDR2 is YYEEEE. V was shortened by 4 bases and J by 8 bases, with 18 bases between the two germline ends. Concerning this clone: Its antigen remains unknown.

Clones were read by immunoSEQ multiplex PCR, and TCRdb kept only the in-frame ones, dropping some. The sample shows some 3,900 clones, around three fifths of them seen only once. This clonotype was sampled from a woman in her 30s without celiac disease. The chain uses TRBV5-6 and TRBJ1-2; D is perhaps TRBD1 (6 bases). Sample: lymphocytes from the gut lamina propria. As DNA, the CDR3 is TGTGCCAGCAGCCGATACCCACAGGGTAGGGGCTACACCTTC. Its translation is CASSRYPQGRGYTF.